This is a list of T cell receptor beta chains from one sample in a study of tumor-infiltrating lymphocytes in localized non-small cell lung cancer. The method was immunoSEQ multiplex PCR; TCRdb's version includes in-frame clones alone and lacks a portion of them. Of about 23,000 clones listed, about two thirds were seen once; the top ten hold around 15%. Sequenced: lung tumor tissue. These receptors all come from a human donor with non-small cell lung cancer. Both conserved end residues are part of each CDR3. The D gene is left open where the match is weak. For some rows the clone size is stated as once, few or many, or as a class when expanded; others skip it.

v_gene: TRBV25-1; d_gene: NA; j_gene: TRBJ2-2; abundance: NA; CDR3nt: TGTGCCAGCAGTGAATACAGGGTTGGCGGGGAGCTGTTTTTT; CDR3aa: CASSEYRVGGELFF
v_gene: TRBV4-1; d_gene: NA; j_gene: TRBJ1-1; abundance: few; CDR3nt: TGCGCCAGCAGCCGAACGACAGAGACGAACACTGAAGCTTTCTTT; CDR3aa: CASSRTTETNTEAFF
v_gene: TRBV6-1; d_gene: NA; j_gene: TRBJ2-4; abundance: few; CDR3nt: TGTGCCAGCAGATCAAGAGGACCGGGCAAAAACATTCAGTACTTC; CDR3aa: CASRSRGPGKNIQYF
v_gene: TRBV28; d_gene: TRBD2; j_gene: TRBJ2-2; abundance: NA; CDR3nt: TGTGCCAGCAGTTTACAGATTGGTAGCGGGAGTAGAGGGTCGCTGTTTTTT; CDR3aa: CASSLQIGSGSRGSLFF
v_gene: TRBV19; d_gene: NA; j_gene: TRBJ2-2; abundance: NA; CDR3nt: TGTGCCAGTAGTGAACAGGGCGCCGGGGAGCTGTTTTTT; CDR3aa: CASSEQGAGELFF
v_gene: TRBV5-4; d_gene: NA; j_gene: TRBJ2-2; abundance: NA; CDR3nt: TGTGCCAGCAGCTTGGGGGGGAGAACCGGGGAGCTGTTTTTT; CDR3aa: CASSLGGRTGELFF
v_gene: TRBV27; d_gene: NA; j_gene: TRBJ1-1; abundance: NA; CDR3nt: TGTGCCAGCAGTTTGGAAAGGGGACCTTACCTTCCCAGAACTGAAGCTTTCTTT; CDR3aa: CASSLERGPYLPRTEAFF
v_gene: TRBV6-4; d_gene: TRBD2; j_gene: TRBJ2-3; abundance: NA; CDR3nt: TGTGCCAGCAGTGAGAGCGGGGGTAGTGATACGCAGTATTTT; CDR3aa: CASSESGGSDTQYF
v_gene: TRBV15; d_gene: TRBD2; j_gene: TRBJ2-2; abundance: NA; CDR3nt: TGTGCCACCAGCGGTAGCGGGAGTTTCACCGGGGAGCTGTTTTTT; CDR3aa: CATSGSGSFTGELFF
v_gene: TRBV20-1; d_gene: NA; j_gene: TRBJ2-7; abundance: NA; CDR3nt: TGCAGTGCTAGAGGACGTTACGAGCAGTACTTC; CDR3aa: CSARGRYEQYF
v_gene: TRBV7-9; d_gene: NA; j_gene: TRBJ1-2; abundance: NA; CDR3nt: TGTGCCAGCAGCTTTACAGGGAACTATGGCTACACCTTC; CDR3aa: CASSFTGNYGYTF
v_gene: TRBV27; d_gene: TRBD1; j_gene: TRBJ1-2; abundance: NA; CDR3nt: TGTGCCAGCGCACGACAGGGGGCTGACTATGGCTACACCTTC; CDR3aa: CASARQGADYGYTF
v_gene: TRBV5-1; d_gene: NA; j_gene: TRBJ2-3; abundance: NA; CDR3nt: TGCGCCAGCAGCTTGATCCCCAGCCAAGGCACAGATACGCAGTATTTT; CDR3aa: CASSLIPSQGTDTQYF
v_gene: TRBV5-6; d_gene: NA; j_gene: TRBJ2-3; abundance: NA; CDR3nt: TGTGCCAGCAGCTTGGCTACGGGTCCAGATACGCAGTATTTT; CDR3aa: CASSLATGPDTQYF
v_gene: TRBV28; d_gene: NA; j_gene: TRBJ2-1; abundance: NA; CDR3nt: TGTGCCAGCAGTCCGAGAACCCCCAATGAGCAGTTCTTC; CDR3aa: CASSPRTPNEQFF
v_gene: TRBV7-9; d_gene: TRBD2; j_gene: TRBJ2-2; abundance: NA; CDR3nt: TGTGCCAGCAGCTCATCCGGGACTAGCGTCCCCGGGGAGCTGTTTTTT; CDR3aa: CASSSSGTSVPGELFF
v_gene: TRBV5-4; d_gene: NA; j_gene: TRBJ2-7; abundance: NA; CDR3nt: TGTGCCAGCAGCTTGTGGGCAGAGCCTCCCTACGAGCAGTACTTC; CDR3aa: CASSLWAEPPYEQYF
v_gene: TRBV27; d_gene: NA; j_gene: TRBJ1-5; abundance: NA; CDR3nt: TGTGCCAGCAGCCTAGGTGGGACCAATCAGCCCCAGCATTTT; CDR3aa: CASSLGGTNQPQHF
v_gene: TRBV2; d_gene: NA; j_gene: TRBJ1-1; abundance: few; CDR3nt: TGTGCCAGCAGTGAAGCTAAGGACCTTGAAGCTTTCTTT; CDR3aa: CASSEAKDLEAFF
v_gene: TRBV27; d_gene: TRBD1; j_gene: TRBJ1-1; abundance: once; CDR3nt: TGTGCCAGCAGCCCAGACAGGGGGCGAACTGAAGCTTTCTTT; CDR3aa: CASSPDRGRTEAFF
v_gene: TRBV6-5; d_gene: NA; j_gene: TRBJ1-1; abundance: NA; CDR3nt: TGTGCCAGCATCCGGGGCGAAACTGAAGCTTTCTTT; CDR3aa: CASIRGETEAFF
v_gene: TRBV2; d_gene: NA; j_gene: TRBJ2-1; abundance: NA; CDR3nt: TGTGCCAGCAGTGTTTATTCAGGGATCAATGAGCAGTTCTTC; CDR3aa: CASSVYSGINEQFF
v_gene: TRBV10-3; d_gene: NA; j_gene: TRBJ1-5; abundance: NA; CDR3nt: TGTGCCATCAGTGTCGGCGGTAATCAGCCCCAGCATTTT; CDR3aa: CAISVGGNQPQHF
v_gene: TRBV28; d_gene: TRBD2; j_gene: TRBJ2-2; abundance: medium-sized; CDR3nt: TGTGCCAGCAGTTTCATCTCTAGCGGGAGGGCCGGGGAGCTGTTTTTT; CDR3aa: CASSFISSGRAGELFF
v_gene: TRBV7-2; d_gene: TRBD1; j_gene: TRBJ2-7; abundance: NA; CDR3nt: TGTGCCAGCAGCTTAGCGCTTTATAGGGACAGGCCAAACGAGCAGTACTTC; CDR3aa: CASSLALYRDRPNEQYF
v_gene: TRBV28; d_gene: NA; j_gene: TRBJ1-1; abundance: few; CDR3nt: TGTGCCAGTGGGCCGTGGGGCACTGAAGCTTTCTTT; CDR3aa: CASGPWGTEAFF
v_gene: TRBV10-3; d_gene: TRBD2; j_gene: TRBJ2-1; abundance: few; CDR3nt: TGTGCCATCAGCGGGTCGGGACTAGCGAAAAATGAGCAGTTCTTC; CDR3aa: CAISGSGLAKNEQFF